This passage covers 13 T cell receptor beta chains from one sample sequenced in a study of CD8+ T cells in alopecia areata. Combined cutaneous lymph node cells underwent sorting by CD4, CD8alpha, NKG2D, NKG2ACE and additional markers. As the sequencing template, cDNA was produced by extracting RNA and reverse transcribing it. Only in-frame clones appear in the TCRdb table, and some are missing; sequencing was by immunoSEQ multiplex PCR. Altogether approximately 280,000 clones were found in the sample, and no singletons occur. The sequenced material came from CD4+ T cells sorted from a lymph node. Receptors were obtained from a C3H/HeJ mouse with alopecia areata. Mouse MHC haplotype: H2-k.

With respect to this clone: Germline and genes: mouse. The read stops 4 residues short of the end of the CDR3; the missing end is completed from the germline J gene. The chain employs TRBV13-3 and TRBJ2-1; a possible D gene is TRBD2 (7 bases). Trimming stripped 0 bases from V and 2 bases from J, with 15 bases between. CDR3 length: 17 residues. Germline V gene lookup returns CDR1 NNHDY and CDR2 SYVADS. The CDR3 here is CASSDARGAGDYAEQFF. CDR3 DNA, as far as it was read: TGTGCCAGCAGTGATGCGAGGGGGGCCGGCGACTATGCT.

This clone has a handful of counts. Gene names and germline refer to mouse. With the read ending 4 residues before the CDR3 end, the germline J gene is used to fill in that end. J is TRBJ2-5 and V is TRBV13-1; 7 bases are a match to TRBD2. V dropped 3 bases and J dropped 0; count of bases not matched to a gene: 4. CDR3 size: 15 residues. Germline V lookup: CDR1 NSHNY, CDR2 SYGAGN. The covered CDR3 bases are TGTGCCAGCAGTGGACTGGGATTTAACCAAGAC. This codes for CASSGLGFNQD. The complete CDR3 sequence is CASSGLGFNQDTQYF.

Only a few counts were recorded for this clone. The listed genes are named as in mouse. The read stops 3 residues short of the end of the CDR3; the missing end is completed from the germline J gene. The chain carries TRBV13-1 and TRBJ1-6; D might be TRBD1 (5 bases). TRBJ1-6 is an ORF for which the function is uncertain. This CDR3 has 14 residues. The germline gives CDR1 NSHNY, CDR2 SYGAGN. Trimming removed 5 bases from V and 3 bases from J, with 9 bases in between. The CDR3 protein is CASSSGIYNSPLYF. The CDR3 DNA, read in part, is TGTGCCAGCAGCTCAGGGATCTATAATTCGCCC.

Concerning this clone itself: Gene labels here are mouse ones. Partial CDR3 DNA: TGTGCCAGCGGGCCCCCGGACTGGGGGTTTAACCAAGAC. Encoded protein: CASGPPDWGFNQD. The CDR3 in full is CASGPPDWGFNQDTQYF. The rearrangement links TRBV13-2 to TRBJ2-5; 10 bases match TRBD2. The read stops 4 residues short of the end of the CDR3; the missing end is completed from the germline J gene. Trimming removed 5 bases from V and 0 bases from J; junction bases left unmatched: 9. Per germline, CDR1 NNHNN and CDR2 SYGAGS (reference sequence). This CDR3 spans 17 amino acids.

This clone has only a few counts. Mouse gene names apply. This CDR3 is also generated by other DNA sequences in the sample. The CDR3 loop reads CTCSAEAGNSDYTF. The DNA read from the CDR3 is TGCACCTGCAGTGCAGAGGCAGGAAACTCC. The V gene is TRBV1, the J gene TRBJ1-2; D is uncertain. The read is 4 residues too short to cover the CDR3 end, so that end is filled in from the germline J gene. CDR1 and CDR2 (germline): NSQYPW, LRSPGD (reference sequence). The CDR3 is made up of 14 amino acids. V lost 0 bases to trimming and J lost 1 base, with 6 bases between them. The complete variable domain, with remaining parts taken from reference TRBV1 and TRBJ1-2, reads VTLLEQNPRWRLVPRGQAVNLRCILKNSQYPWMSWYQQDLQKQLQWLFTLRSPGDKEVKSLPGADYLATRVTDTELRLQVANMSQGRTLYCTCSAEAGNSDYTFGSGTRLLVI.

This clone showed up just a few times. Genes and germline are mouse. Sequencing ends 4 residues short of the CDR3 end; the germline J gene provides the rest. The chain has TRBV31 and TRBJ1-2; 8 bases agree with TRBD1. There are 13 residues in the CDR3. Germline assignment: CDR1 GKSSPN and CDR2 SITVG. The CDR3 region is CAWSLTGVSDYTF. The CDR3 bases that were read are TGTGCCTGGAGTCTGACAGGGGTGTCC.

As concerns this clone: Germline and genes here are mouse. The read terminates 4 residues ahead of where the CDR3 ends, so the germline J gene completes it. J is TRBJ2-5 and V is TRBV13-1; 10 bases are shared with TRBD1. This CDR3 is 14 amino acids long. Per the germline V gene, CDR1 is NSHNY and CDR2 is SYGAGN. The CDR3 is CASSDQGQGDTQYF. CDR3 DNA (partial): TGTGCCAGCAGTGATCAGGGACAGGGGGAC.

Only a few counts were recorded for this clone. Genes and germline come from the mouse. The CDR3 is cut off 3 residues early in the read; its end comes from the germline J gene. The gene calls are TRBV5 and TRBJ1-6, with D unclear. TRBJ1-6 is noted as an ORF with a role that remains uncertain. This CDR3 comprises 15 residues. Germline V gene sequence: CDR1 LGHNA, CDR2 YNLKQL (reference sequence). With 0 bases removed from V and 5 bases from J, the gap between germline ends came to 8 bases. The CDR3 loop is CASSQESQNNSPLYF. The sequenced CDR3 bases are TGTGCCAGCAGCCAAGAAAGCCAGAATAATTCGCCC.

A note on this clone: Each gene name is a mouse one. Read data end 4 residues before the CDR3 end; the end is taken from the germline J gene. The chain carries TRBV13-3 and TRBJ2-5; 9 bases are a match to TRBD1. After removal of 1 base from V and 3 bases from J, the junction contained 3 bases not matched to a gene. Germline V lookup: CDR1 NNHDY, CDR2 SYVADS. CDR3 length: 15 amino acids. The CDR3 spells CASSDTGTGQDTQYF. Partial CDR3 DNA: TGTGCCAGCAGTGATACCGGGACAGGGCAAGAC.

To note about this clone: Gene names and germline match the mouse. The DNA read from the CDR3 is TGTGCCAGCAGTAACAGGGGTATTGCAGAA. Translation: CASSNRGIAE. The full-length CDR3 reads as CASSNRGIAETLYF. The gene calls are TRBV13-3 and TRBJ2-3, with 7 bases that match TRBD1. The CDR3 extends 4 residues past the end of the read, so its final part is completed from the germline J gene. Germline V lookup: CDR1 NNHDY, CDR2 SYVADS. The CDR3 loop spans 14 amino acids. J lost 2 bases, V lost 4 bases, and 4 bases had no gene match.

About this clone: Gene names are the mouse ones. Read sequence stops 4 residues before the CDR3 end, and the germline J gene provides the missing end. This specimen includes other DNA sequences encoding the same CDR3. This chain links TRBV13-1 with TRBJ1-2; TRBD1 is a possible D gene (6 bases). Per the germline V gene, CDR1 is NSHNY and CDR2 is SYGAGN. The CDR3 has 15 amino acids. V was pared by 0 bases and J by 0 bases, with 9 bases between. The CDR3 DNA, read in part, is TGTGCCAGCAGTGATGCGGGACAAGCAAACTCC. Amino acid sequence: CASSDAGQANS. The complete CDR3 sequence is CASSDAGQANSDYTF.

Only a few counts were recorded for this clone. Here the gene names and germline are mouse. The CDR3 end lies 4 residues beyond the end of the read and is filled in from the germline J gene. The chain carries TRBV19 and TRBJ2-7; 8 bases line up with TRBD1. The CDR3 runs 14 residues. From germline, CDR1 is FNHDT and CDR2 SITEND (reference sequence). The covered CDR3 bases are TGTGCCAGCAGTAAAGGACAGGGAGAGGAT. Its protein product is CASSKGQGED. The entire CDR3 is CASSKGQGEDEQYF.

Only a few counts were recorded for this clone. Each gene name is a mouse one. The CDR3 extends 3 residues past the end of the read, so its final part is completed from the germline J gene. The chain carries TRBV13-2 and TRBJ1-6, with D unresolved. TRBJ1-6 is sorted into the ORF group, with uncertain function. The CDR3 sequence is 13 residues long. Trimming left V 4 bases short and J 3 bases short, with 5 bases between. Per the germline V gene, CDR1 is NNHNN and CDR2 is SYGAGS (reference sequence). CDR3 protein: CASGYNYNSPLYF. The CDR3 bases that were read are TGTGCCAGCGGTTACAACTATAATTCGCCC.